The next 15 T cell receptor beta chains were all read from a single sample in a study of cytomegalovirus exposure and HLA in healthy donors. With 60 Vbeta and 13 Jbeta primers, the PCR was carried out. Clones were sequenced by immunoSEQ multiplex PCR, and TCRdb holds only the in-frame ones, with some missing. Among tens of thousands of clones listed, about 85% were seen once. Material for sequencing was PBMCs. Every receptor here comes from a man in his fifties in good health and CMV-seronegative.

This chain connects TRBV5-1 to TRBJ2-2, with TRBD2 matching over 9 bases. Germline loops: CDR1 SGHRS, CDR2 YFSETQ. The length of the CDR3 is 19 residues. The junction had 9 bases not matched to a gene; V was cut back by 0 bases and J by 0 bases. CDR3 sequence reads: CASSLGSSLAGTNTGELFF. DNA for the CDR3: TGCGCCAGCAGCTTGGGGAGTTCGCTAGCGGGGACGAACACCGGGGAGCTGTTTTTT.

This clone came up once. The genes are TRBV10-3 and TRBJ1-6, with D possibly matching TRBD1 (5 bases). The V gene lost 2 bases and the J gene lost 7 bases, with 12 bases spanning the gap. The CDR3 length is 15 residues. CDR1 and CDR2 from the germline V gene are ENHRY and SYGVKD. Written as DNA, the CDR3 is TGTGCCATCAGTGAGGGGGGACTTGGGAATTCACCCCTCCACTTT. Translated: CAISEGGLGNSPLHF.

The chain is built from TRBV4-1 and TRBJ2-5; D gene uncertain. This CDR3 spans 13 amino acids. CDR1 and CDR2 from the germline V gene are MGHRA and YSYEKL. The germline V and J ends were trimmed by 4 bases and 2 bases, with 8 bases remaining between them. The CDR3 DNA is TGCGCCAGCAGCCTTTCAATTCAAGAGACCCAGTACTTC. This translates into CASSLSIQETQYF.

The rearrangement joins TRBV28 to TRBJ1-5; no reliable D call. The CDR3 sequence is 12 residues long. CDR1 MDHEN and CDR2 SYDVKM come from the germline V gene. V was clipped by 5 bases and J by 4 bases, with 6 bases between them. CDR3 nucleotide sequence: TGTGCCAGCAGTCGAGTAAATCAGCCCCAGCATTTT. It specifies CASSRVNQPQHF. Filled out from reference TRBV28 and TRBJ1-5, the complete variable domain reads DVKVTQSSRYLVKRTGEKVFLECVQDMDHENMFWYRQDPGLGLRLIYFSYDVKMKEKGDIPEGYSVSREKKERFSLILESASTNQTSMYLCASSRVNQPQHFGDGTRLSIL.

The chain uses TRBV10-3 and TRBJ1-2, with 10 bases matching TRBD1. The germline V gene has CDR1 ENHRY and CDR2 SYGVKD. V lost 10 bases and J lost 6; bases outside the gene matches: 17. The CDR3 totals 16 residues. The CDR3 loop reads CATGDRGVLELNGYTF. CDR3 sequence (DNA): TGTGCCACTGGGGACAGGGGTGTACTCGAGTTGAATGGCTACACCTTC.

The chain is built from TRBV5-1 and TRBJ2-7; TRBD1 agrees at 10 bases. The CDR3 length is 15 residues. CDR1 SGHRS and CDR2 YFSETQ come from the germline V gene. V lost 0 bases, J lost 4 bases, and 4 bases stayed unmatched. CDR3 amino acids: CASSLGQGAMYEQYF. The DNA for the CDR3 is TGCGCCAGCAGCTTGGGACAGGGGGCAATGTACGAGCAGTACTTC.

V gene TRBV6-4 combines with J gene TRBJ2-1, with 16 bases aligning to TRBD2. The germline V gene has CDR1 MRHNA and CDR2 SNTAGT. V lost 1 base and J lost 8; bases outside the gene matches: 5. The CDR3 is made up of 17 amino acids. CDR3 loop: CASSDWGLAGGRDEQFF. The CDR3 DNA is TGTGCCAGCAGTGACTGGGGACTAGCGGGAGGGCGTGATGAGCAGTTCTTC.

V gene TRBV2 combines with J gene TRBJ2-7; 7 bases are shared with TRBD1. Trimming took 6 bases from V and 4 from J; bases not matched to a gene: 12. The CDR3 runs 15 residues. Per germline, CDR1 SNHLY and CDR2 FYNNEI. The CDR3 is CASSAQSGQTYEQYF. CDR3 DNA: TGTGCCAGCAGCGCTCAGTCGGGACAGACTTACGAGCAGTACTTC.

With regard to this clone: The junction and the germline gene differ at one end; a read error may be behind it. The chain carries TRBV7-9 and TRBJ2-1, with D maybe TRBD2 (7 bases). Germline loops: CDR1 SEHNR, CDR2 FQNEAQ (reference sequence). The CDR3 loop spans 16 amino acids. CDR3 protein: CSSSLVGGPKYNEQFF. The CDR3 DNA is TGTTCCAGCAGCTTGGTGGGGGGGCCAAAGTACAATGAGCAGTTCTTC.

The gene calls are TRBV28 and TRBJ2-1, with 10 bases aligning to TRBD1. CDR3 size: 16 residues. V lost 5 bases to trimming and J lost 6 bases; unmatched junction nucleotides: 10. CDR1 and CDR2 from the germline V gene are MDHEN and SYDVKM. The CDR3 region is CASSAPTGGFGNEQFF. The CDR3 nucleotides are TGTGCCAGCAGTGCCCCGACAGGGGGCTTCGGCAATGAGCAGTTCTTC.

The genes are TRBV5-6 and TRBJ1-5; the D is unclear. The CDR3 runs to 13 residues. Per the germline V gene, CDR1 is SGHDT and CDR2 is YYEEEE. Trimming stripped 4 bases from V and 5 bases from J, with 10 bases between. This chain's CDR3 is CASSPGRDQPQHF. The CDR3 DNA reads TGTGCCAGCAGCCCGGGAAGGGATCAGCCCCAGCATTTT.

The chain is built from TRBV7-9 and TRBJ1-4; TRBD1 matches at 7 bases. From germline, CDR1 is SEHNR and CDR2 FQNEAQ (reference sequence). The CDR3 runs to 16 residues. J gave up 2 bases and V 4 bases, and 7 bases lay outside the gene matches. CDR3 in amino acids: CASSSPTGLTNEKLFF. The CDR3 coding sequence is TGTGCCAGCAGCTCACCGACAGGGTTGACTAATGAAAAACTGTTTTTT.

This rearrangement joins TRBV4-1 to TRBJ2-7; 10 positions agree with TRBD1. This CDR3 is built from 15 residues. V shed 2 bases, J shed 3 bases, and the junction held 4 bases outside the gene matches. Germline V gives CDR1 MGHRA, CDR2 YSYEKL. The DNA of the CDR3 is TGCGCCAGCAGCCAACCGGGACAGGGGAACTACGAGCAGTACTTC. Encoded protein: CASSQPGQGNYEQYF.

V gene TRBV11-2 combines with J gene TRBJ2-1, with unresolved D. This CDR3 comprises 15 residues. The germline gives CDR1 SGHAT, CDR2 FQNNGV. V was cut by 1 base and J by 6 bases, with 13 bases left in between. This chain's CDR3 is CASSLGGHPSNEQFF. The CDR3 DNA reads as TGTGCCAGCAGCTTAGGTGGGCACCCCAGCAATGAGCAGTTCTTC. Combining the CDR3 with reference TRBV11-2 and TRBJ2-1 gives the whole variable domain EAGVAQSPRYKIIEKRQSVAFWCNPISGHATLYWYQQILGQGPKLLIQFQNNGVVDDSQLPKDRFSAERLKGVDSTLKIQPAKLEDSAVYLCASSLGGHPSNEQFFGPGTRLTVL.

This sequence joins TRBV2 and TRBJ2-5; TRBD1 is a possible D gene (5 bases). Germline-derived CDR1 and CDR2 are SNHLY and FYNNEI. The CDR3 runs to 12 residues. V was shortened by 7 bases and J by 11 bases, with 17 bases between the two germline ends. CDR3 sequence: CASMTSGQSQYF. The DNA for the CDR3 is TGTGCCAGCATGACGTCAGGGCAGTCTCAGTACTTC.